This T cell receptor (beta chain) was retrieved from a study of early stage breast cancer tumors. Background on the study: ER+/PR+/HER2- status applied to about 70% of the 16 invasive breast tumors.

Points on this clone: The antigen is unknown.

Findings of the study overall: Blood repertoires resembled normal breast more than tumor.

Sequenced by immunoSEQ multiplex PCR; TCRdb stores in-frame clones only, minus some. The sample holds tens of thousands of clones, over 65% seen once. The CDR3 length is 16 residues. V lost 2 bases, J lost 3 bases, and 5 bases stayed unmatched. Germline values: CDR1 MNHEY, CDR2 SMNVEV (reference sequence). This TCR was sampled from a person aged 25 to 45 with breast cancer. Sequencing was carried out using blood. The genes are TRBV27 and TRBJ2-2, with TRBD2 matching 8 bases. The CDR3 loop is CASSLAGGTYTGELFF. CDR3 nucleotides: TGTGCCAGCAGTTTAGCGGGAGGAACTTACACCGGGGAGCTGTTTTTT.